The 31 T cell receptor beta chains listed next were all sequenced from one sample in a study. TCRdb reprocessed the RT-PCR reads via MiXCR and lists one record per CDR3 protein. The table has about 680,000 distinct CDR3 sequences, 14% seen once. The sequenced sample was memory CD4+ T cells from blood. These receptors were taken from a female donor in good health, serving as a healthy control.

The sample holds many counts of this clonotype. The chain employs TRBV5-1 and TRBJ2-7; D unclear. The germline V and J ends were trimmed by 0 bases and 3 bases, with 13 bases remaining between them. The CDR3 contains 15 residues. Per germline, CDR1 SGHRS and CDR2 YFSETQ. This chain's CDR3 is CASSLANSEDYEQYF. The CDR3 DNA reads TGCGCCAGCAGCTTGGCCAATTCAGAGGACTACGAGCAGTACTTC.

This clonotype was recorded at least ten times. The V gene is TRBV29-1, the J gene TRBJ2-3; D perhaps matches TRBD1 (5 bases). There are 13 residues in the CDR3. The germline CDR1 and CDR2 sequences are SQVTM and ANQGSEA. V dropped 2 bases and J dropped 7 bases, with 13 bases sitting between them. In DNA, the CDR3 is TGCAGCGTTGAACCACAGGAGAGGAATACGCAGTATTTT. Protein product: CSVEPQERNTQYF.

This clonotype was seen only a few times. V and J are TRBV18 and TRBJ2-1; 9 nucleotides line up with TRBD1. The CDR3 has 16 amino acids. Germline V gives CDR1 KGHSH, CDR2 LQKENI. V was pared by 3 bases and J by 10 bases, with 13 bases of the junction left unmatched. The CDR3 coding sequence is TGTGCCAGCTCACCTGATGTGACAGGGGGATCAAGCGAGCAGTTCTTC. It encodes CASSPDVTGGSSEQFF.

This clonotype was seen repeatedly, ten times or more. The CDR3 coding sequence is TGTGCCAGCAGTTTCCTTAGGACTAGCGGGAGTGATGAGCAGTTCTTC. This codes for CASSFLRTSGSDEQFF. The V call is TRBV28, the J call TRBJ2-1; the match to TRBD2 covers 13 bases. Germline V lookup: CDR1 MDHEN, CDR2 SYDVKM. This CDR3 region has 16 residues. Trimming cost V 3 bases and J 8 bases; bases outside gene matches: 7.

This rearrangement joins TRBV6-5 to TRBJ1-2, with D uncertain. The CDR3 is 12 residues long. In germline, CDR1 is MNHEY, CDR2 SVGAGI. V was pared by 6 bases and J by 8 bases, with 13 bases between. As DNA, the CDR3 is TGTGCCAGCAGACCTGTCTCCTCGGGCTACACCTTC. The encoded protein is CASRPVSSGYTF.

CDR3 protein: CASSPQRMAQYF. The DNA for the CDR3 is TGTGCCAGCAGCCCCCAGAGGATGGCGCAGTATTTT. The V call is TRBV6-2 or TRBV6-3, the J call TRBJ2-3, with D uncertain. The CDR3 sequence is 12 residues long. The V end lost 6 bases, the J end lost 10 bases, and 14 bases lay between the germline ends. Per germline, CDR1 MNHEY and CDR2 SVGEGT.

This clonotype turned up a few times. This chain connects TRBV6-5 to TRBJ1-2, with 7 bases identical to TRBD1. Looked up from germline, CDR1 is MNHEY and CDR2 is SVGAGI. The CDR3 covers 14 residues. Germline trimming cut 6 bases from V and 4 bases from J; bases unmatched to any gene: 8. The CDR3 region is CASRLGQAIYGYTF. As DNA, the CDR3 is TGTGCCAGCAGATTAGGACAGGCCATCTATGGCTACACCTTC.

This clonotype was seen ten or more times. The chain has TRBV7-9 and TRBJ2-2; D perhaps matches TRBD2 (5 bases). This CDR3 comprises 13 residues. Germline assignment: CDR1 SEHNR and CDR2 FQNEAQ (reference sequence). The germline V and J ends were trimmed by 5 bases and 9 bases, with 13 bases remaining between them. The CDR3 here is CASSPAVVWELFF. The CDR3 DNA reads TGTGCCAGCAGCCCAGCGGTTGTGTGGGAGCTGTTTTTT. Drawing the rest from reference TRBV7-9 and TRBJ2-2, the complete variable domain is DTGVSQNPRHKITKRGQNVTFRCDPISEHNRLYWYRQTLGQGPEFLTYFQNEAQLEKSRLLSDRFSAERPKGSFSTLEIQRTEQGDSAMYLCASSPAVVWELFFGEGSRLTVL.

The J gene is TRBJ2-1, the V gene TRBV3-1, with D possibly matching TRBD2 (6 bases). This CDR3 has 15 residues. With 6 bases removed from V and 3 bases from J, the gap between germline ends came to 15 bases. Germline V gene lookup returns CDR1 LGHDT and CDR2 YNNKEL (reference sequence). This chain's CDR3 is CASSATRGSYNEQFF. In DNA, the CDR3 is TGTGCCAGCAGTGCGACCCGGGGGAGCTACAATGAGCAGTTCTTC.

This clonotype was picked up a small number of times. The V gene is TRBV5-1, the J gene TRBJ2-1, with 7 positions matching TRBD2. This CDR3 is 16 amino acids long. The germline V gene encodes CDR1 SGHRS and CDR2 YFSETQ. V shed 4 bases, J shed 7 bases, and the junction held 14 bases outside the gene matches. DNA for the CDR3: TGCGCCAGCAGCGCTGTGATGAGCGGGACGCCGAATGAGCAGTTCTTC. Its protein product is CASSAVMSGTPNEQFF. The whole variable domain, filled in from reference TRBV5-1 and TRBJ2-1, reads KAGVTQTPRYLIKTRGQQVTLSCSPISGHRSVSWYQQTPGQGLQFLFEYFSETQRNKGNFPGRFSGRQFSNSRSEMNVSTLELGDSALYLCASSAVMSGTPNEQFFGPGTRLTVL.

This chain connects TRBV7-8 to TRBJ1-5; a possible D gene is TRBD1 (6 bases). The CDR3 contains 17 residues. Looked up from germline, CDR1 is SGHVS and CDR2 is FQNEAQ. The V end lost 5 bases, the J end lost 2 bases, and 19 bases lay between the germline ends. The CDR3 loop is CASSKEYQGFGNQPQHF. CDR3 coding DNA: TGTGCCAGCAGCAAAGAATATCAGGGGTTCGGCAATCAGCCCCAGCATTTT.

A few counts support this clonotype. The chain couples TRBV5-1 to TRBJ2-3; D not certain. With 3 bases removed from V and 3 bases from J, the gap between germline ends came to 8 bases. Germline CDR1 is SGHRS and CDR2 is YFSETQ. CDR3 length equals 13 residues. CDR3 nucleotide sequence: TGCGCCAGCAGCTGGCCCGCAACAGATACGCAGTATTTT. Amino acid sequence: CASSWPATDTQYF.

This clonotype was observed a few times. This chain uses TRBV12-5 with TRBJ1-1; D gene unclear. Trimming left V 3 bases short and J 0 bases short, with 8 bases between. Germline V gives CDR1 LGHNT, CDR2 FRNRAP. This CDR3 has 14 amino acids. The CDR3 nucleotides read TGTGCTAGTGGTTTCGGGGAGATGAACACTGAAGCTTTCTTT. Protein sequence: CASGFGEMNTEAFF. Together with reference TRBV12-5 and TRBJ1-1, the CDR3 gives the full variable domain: DARVTQTPRHKVTEMGQEVTMRCQPILGHNTVFWYRQTMMQGLELLAYFRNRAPLDDSGMPKDRFSAEMPDATLATLKIQPSEPRDSAVYFCASGFGEMNTEAFFGQGTRLTVV.

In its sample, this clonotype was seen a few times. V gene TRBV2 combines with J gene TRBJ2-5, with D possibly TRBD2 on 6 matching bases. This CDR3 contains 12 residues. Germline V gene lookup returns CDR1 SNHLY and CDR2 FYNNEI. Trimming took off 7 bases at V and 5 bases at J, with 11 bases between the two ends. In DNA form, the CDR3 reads TGTGCCAGCAAATTGAGCGGGGAGACCCAGTACTTC. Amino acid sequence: CASKLSGETQYF.

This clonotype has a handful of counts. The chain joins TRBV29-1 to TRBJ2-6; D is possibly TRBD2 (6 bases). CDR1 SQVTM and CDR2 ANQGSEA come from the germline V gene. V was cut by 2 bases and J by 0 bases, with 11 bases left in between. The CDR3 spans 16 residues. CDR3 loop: CSVESGGSSGANVLTF. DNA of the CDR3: TGCAGCGTTGAATCTGGAGGGTCCTCTGGGGCCAACGTCCTGACTTTC.

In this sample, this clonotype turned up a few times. CDR3 sequence (DNA): TGCGCCAGCAGCCAATCTAGCCCGGGACCACTGACTGAGCAGTTCTTC. Residues: CASSQSSPGPLTEQFF. This sequence joins TRBV4-3 and TRBJ2-1; D assignment may be TRBD1 or TRBD2 (5 bases each). CDR3 length: 16 residues. Between the trimmed V and J ends, which lost 2 bases and 9 bases, there was a span of 20 bases. Germline assignment: CDR1 LGHNA and CDR2 YSLEER.

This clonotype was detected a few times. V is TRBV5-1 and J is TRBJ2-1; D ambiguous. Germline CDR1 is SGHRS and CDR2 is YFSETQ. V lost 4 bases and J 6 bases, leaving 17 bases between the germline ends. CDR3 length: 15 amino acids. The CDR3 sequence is CASSPRALGSNEQFF. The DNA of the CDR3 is TGCGCCAGCAGCCCGAGAGCCTTGGGGTCCAATGAGCAGTTCTTC.

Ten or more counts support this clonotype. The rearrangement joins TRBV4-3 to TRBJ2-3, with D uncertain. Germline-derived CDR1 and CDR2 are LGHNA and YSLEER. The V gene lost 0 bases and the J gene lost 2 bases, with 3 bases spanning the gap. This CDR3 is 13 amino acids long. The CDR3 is CASSQDDTDTQYF. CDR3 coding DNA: TGCGCCAGCAGCCAAGACGACACAGATACGCAGTATTTT.

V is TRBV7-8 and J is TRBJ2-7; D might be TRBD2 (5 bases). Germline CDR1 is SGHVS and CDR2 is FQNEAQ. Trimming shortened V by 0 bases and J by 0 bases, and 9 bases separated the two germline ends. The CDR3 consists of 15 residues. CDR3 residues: CASSLAGVSSYEQYF. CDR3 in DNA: TGTGCCAGCAGCTTAGCGGGAGTGAGCTCCTACGAGCAGTACTTC.

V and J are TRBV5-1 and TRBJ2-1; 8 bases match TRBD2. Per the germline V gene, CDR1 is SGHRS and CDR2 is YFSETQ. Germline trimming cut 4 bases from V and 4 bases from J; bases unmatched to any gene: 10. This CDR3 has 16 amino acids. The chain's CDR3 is CASSGDTSGSYNEQFF. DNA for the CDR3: TGCGCCAGCAGCGGCGACACTAGCGGATCATACAATGAGCAGTTCTTC.

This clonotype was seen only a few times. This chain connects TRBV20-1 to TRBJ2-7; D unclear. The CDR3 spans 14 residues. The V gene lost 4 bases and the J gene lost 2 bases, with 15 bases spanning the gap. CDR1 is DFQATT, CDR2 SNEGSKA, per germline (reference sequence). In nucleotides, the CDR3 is TGCAGTGCTAAGAATAGAGCAGGCCCCTACGAGCAGTACTTC. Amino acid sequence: CSAKNRAGPYEQYF.

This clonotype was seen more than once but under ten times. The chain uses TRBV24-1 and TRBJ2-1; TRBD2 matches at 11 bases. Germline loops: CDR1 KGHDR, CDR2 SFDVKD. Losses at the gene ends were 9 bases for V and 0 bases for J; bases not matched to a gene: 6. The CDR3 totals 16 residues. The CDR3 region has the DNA TGTGCCACCGCTAGCGGGAGGCTCATCTCCTACAATGAGCAGTTCTTC. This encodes CATASGRLISYNEQFF.

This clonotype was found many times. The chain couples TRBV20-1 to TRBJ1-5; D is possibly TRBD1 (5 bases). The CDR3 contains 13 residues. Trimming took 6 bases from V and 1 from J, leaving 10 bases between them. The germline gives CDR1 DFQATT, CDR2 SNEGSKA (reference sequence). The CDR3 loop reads CSARRDSNQPQHF. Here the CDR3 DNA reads TGCAGTGCGCGCCGGGACAGCAATCAGCCCCAGCATTTT.

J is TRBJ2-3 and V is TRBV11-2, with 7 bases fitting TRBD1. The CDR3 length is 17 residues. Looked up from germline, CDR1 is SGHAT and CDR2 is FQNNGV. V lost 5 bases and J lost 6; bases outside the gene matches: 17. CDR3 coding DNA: TGTGCCAGCAGCCTCCAAGTCGTGACAGGGACCCCCGATACGCAGTATTTT. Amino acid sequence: CASSLQVVTGTPDTQYF.

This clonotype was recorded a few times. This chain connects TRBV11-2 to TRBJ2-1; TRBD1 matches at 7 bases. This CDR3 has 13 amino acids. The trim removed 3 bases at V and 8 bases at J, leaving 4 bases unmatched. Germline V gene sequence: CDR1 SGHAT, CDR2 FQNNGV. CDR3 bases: TGTGCCAGCAGCTTTAGACAGGGCTATGAGCAGTTCTTC. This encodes CASSFRQGYEQFF.

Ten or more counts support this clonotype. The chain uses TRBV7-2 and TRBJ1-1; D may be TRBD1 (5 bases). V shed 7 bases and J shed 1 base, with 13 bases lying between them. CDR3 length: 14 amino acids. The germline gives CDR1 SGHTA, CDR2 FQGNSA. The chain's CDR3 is CASTLGRANTEAFF. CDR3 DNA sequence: TGTGCCAGCACCCTGGGACGGGCGAACACTGAAGCTTTCTTT.

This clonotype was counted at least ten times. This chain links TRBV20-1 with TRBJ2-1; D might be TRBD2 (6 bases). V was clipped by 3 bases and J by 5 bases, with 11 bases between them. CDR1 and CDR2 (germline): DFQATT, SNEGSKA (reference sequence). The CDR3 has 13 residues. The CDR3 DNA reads TGCAGTGCTAGTGGGACTCTTAACAATGAGCAGTTCTTC. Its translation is CSASGTLNNEQFF.

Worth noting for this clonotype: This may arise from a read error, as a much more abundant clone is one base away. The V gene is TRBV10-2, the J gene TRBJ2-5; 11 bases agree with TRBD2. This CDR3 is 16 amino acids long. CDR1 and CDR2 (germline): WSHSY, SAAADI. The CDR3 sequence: CASSTGTSGIQESQYF. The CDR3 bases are TGCGCCAGCAGCACCGGGACTAGCGGAATTCAAGAGTCCCAGTACTTC.

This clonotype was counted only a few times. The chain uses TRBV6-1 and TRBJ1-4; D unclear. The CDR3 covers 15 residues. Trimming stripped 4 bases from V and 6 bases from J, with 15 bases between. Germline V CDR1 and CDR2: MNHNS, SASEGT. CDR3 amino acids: CASSASLLGDEKLFF. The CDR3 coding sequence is TGTGCCAGCAGTGCTTCTCTCCTTGGGGATGAAAAACTGTTTTTT.

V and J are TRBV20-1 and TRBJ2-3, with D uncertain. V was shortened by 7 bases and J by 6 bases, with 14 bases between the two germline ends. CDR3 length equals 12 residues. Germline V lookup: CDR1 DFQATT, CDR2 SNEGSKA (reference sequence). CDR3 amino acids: CSVMGPTDTQYF. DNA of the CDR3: TGCAGTGTGATGGGCCCCACGGATACGCAGTATTTT.

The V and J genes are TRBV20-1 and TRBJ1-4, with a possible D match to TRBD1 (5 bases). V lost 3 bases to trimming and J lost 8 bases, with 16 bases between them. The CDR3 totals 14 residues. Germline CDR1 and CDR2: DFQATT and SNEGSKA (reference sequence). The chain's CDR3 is CSASPLQGEEKLFF. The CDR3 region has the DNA TGCAGTGCTAGTCCCCTCCAGGGTGAGGAAAAACTGTTTTTT.